This entry lists 18 T cell receptor beta chains sequenced from one sample in a study of early T cells in non-severe SARS-CoV-2 infection. TCRdb called the 5' RACE reads again in MiXCR, with one record for every CDR3 protein. The profile covers some 77,000 distinct CDR3 sequences, with roughly 16% appearing a single time and about 3.1% taken by the ten largest. Sequenced material: whole blood. These receptors were collected from an adult who was a healthcare worker with PCR-confirmed SARS-CoV-2 infection or an uninfected control (not recorded which).

This chain connects TRBV5-1 to TRBJ2-7, with TRBD2 as a possible D gene (6 bases). Germline V CDR1 and CDR2: SGHRS, YFSETQ. The V end was cut by 0 bases, the J end by 4 bases, with 8 bases between. The CDR3 extends over 13 amino acids. The CDR3 DNA reads TGCGCCAGCAGCTTGGTCGGGGGTTACGAGCAGTACTTC. Amino acids: CASSLVGGYEQYF.

Only a few counts were recorded for this clonotype. The rearrangement uses TRBV12-5 and TRBJ1-4; possibly TRBD1 for D (5 bases). The CDR3 sequence is 14 residues long. V gave up 2 bases and J gave up 6 bases, with 10 bases separating them. Germline lookup yields CDR1 LGHNT and CDR2 FRNRAP. Here the CDR3 reads CASGLPGVDEKLFF. The CDR3 coding sequence is TGTGCTAGTGGTTTGCCGGGGGTGGATGAAAAACTGTTTTTT.

Only a few counts were recorded for this clonotype. V is TRBV6-2 or TRBV6-3 and J is TRBJ1-5; D uncertain. Germline CDR1 MNHEY, CDR2 SVGEGT. Trimming left V 4 bases short and J 0 bases short, with 7 bases between. The CDR3 is 14 amino acids. Here the CDR3 reads CASSWQFSNQPQHF. As DNA, the CDR3 is TGTGCCAGCAGTTGGCAGTTTAGCAATCAGCCCCAGCATTTT.

The gene calls are TRBV7-9 and TRBJ2-7; TRBD1 aligns across 8 bases. Germline CDR1 SEHNR, CDR2 FQNEAQ (reference sequence). Losses at the gene ends were 4 bases for V and 5 bases for J; bases not matched to a gene: 10. This CDR3 spans 15 amino acids. In DNA form, the CDR3 reads TGTGCCAGCAGCTCCTCAGGGGGCTTGAGGGACGAGCAGTACTTC. It codes for CASSSSGGLRDEQYF.

The chain is built from TRBV10-3 and TRBJ2-7; D ambiguous. The CDR3 consists of 13 residues. Germline V CDR1 and CDR2: ENHRY, SYGVKD. The ends were cut back, 2 bases at V and 6 bases at J, with 11 bases in the middle. CDR3 loop: CAISEVSSLEQYF. CDR3 DNA sequence: TGTGCCATCAGTGAGGTCAGCTCTCTCGAGCAGTACTTC.

This clonotype has just a few counts. The chain is built from TRBV7-6 and TRBJ2-6; 8 nucleotides align to TRBD2. Germline trimming cut 5 bases from V and 0 bases from J; bases unmatched to any gene: 9. CDR1 and CDR2 (germline): SGHVS, FNYEAQ. The CDR3 contains 18 residues. Here the CDR3 DNA reads TGTGCCAGCAGCCCGCACCGCGCGGGGGGCTCTGGGGCCAACGTCCTGACTTTC. Translation gives CASSPHRAGGSGANVLTF.

The J gene is TRBJ2-3, the V gene TRBV12-3 or TRBV12-4; TRBD2 agrees at 9 bases. The V gene end was trimmed by 9 bases and the J gene end by 0 bases; junction bases not matched to a gene: 7. The CDR3 is 15 amino acids. The CDR3 sequence is CASLLAGVSTDTQYF. CDR3 sequence (DNA): TGTGCCAGTCTCTTAGCGGGAGTGAGCACAGATACGCAGTATTTT.

This clonotype was counted only a few times. The J gene is TRBJ1-3, the V gene TRBV5-1; TRBD1 is a possible D gene (5 bases). The V gene's germline CDR1 is SGHRS and CDR2 YFSETQ. V gave up 4 bases and J gave up 0 bases, with 14 bases separating them. The CDR3 runs 16 residues. The CDR3 region is CASSNAGTRSGNTIYF. DNA of the CDR3: TGCGCCAGCAGCAATGCCGGGACGCGCTCTGGAAACACCATATATTTT.

This sequence joins TRBV12-3 or TRBV12-4 and TRBJ2-3; D gene ambiguous. The CDR3 is made up of 15 amino acids. The V end lost 7 bases, the J end lost 2 bases, and 16 bases lay between the germline ends. The CDR3 bases are TGTGCCAGCACAGAGAAACGAATCTCCACAGATACGCAGTATTTT. Its protein is CASTEKRISTDTQYF.

The sample holds one count of this clonotype. The rearrangement uses TRBV12-5 and TRBJ2-7; D is perhaps TRBD1 (6 bases). With 7 bases removed from V and 5 bases from J, the gap between germline ends came to 12 bases. CDR1 LGHNT and CDR2 FRNRAP come from the germline V gene. The CDR3 runs 12 residues. CDR3 amino acids: CASAKTGNEQYF. The DNA for the CDR3 is TGTGCTAGTGCCAAAACAGGGAACGAGCAGTACTTC.

The V call is TRBV20-1, the J call TRBJ2-5; 12 bases fit TRBD2. V trimming: 3 bases; J trimming: 3 bases; junction bases outside the gene matches: 20. Germline lookup yields CDR1 DFQATT and CDR2 SNEGSKA (reference sequence). This CDR3 has 20 residues. CDR3 region: CSARGRTSGATKAPKETQYF. The CDR3 coding sequence is TGCAGTGCTAGGGGTCGGACTAGCGGGGCTACCAAGGCTCCCAAAGAGACCCAGTACTTC.

The genes are TRBV30 and TRBJ2-7; D is unresolved. This CDR3 has 15 residues. In germline, CDR1 is GTSNPN, CDR2 SVGIG (reference sequence). V was shortened by 0 bases and J by 2 bases, with 14 bases between the two germline ends. For the CDR3, the DNA is TGTGCCTGGAGTGTAAAGACACAGAGAACCTACGAGCAGTACTTC. It yields the protein CAWSVKTQRTYEQYF.

This chain links TRBV11-2 with TRBJ2-7; no reliable D call. Germline V gene data show CDR1 as SGHAT and CDR2 as FQNNGV. Trimming removed 2 bases from V and 5 bases from J, with 10 bases in between. This CDR3 comprises 13 residues. The CDR3 is CASSLYGIHEQYF. DNA of the CDR3: TGTGCCAGCAGCTTATACGGTATCCACGAGCAGTACTTC.

V gene TRBV5-5 combines with J gene TRBJ2-3; 7 bases are shared with TRBD2. In germline, CDR1 is SGHKS, CDR2 YYEKEE (reference sequence). Trimming cost V 3 bases and J 0 bases; bases outside gene matches: 10. The CDR3 has 17 amino acids. Here the CDR3 DNA reads TGTGCCAGCAGCTCCCCCCGTTTGGGGGGGAGCACAGATACGCAGTATTTT. Translated, it gives CASSSPRLGGSTDTQYF.

This clonotype was detected only a few times. CDR3 nucleotides: TGTGCCAGCACCCAAAGGAGGACTAGGACCTACGAGCAGTACTTC. This gives the protein CASTQRRTRTYEQYF. The rearrangement links TRBV28 to TRBJ2-7; 7 bases align to TRBD2. Germline V lookup: CDR1 MDHEN, CDR2 SYDVKM. J gave up 2 bases and V 7 bases, and 11 bases lay outside the gene matches. The CDR3 sequence is 15 residues long.

This clonotype was counted a few times. J is TRBJ2-3 and V is TRBV5-1; a weak D match, TRBD1 (7 bases). The CDR3 is 14 residues long. CDR1 is SGHRS, CDR2 YFSETQ, per germline. V lost 0 bases, J lost 5 bases, and 10 bases lay in between. CDR3 in amino acids: CASSLAGGLDTQYF. The CDR3 bases are TGCGCCAGCAGCTTGGCAGGGGGGCTAGATACGCAGTATTTT.

This clonotype came up a few times. The rearrangement joins TRBV18 to TRBJ1-1; D is undetermined. V was trimmed by 2 bases and J by 4 bases, leaving 11 bases between them. In germline, CDR1 is KGHSH, CDR2 LQKENI. This CDR3 is built from 14 residues. The CDR3 coding sequence is TGTGCCAGCTCACCAGCGGTTCTAGGCACTGAAGCTTTCTTT. Amino acids: CASSPAVLGTEAFF.

This clonotype turned up a few times. The chain has TRBV7-9 and TRBJ2-1, with TRBD1 matching over 10 bases. The V gene end was trimmed by 6 bases and the J gene end by 14 bases; junction bases not matched to a gene: 4. The CDR3 has 11 amino acids. CDR1 SEHNR and CDR2 FQNEAQ come from the germline V gene (reference sequence). The CDR3 DNA reads TGTGCCAGCAGTCTGGACAGGGGGGAGTTCTTC. The encoded protein is CASSLDRGEFF.